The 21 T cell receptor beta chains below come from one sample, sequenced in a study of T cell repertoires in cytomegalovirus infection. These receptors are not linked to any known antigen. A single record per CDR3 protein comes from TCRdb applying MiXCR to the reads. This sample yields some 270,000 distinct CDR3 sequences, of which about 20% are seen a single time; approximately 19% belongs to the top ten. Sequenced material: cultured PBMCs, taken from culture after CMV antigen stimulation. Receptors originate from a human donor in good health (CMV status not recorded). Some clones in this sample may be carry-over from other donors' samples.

CDR3 residues: CASSLEGGRLDEQFF. The CDR3 DNA follows: TGTGCCAGCAGCTTAGAGGGGGGCCGTCTGGATGAGCAGTTCTTC. The V call is TRBV11-2, the J call TRBJ2-1; D is possibly TRBD1 or TRBD2 (6 bases each). The V gene's germline CDR1 is SGHAT and CDR2 FQNNGV. This CDR3 comprises 15 residues. Deletions cut 0 bases from V and 8 bases from J, with 14 bases between. Full variable domain (outside the CDR3, taken from reference TRBV11-2 and TRBJ2-1): EAGVAQSPRYKIIEKRQSVAFWCNPISGHATLYWYQQILGQGPKLLIQFQNNGVVDDSQLPKDRFSAERLKGVDSTLKIQPAKLEDSAVYLCASSLEGGRLDEQFFGPGTRLTVL.

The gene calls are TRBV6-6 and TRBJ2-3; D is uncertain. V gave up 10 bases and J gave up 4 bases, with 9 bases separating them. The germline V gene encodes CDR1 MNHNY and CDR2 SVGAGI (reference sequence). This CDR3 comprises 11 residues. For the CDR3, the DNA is TGTGCCACTAATGGAGCAGATACGCAGTATTTT. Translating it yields CATNGADTQYF.

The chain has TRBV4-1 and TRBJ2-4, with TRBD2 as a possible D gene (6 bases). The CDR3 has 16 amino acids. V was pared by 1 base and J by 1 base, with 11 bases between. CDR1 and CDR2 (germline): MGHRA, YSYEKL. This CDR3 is CASSQGSTSAKNIQYF. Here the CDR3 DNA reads TGCGCCAGCAGCCAAGGCTCAACTAGCGCCAAAAACATTCAGTACTTC.

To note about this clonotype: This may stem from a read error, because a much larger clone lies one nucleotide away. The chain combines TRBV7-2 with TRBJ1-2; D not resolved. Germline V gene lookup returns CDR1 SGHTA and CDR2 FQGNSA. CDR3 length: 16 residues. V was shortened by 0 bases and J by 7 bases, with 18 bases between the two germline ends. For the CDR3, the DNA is TGTGCCAGCAGCTTAGCGTGGCCAGCTAAAGTTATTGGCTACACCTTC. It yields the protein CASSLAWPAKVIGYTF.

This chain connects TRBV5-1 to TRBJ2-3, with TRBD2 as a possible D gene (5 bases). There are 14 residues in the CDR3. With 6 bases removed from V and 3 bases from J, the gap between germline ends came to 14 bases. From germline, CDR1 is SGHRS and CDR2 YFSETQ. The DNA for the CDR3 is TGCGCCAGCAAAGGCGGGCTCACGACAGATACGCAGTATTTT. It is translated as CASKGGLTTDTQYF. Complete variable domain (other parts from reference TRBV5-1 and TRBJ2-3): KAGVTQTPRYLIKTRGQQVTLSCSPISGHRSVSWYQQTPGQGLQFLFEYFSETQRNKGNFPGRFSGRQFSNSRSEMNVSTLELGDSALYLCASKGGLTTDTQYFGPGTRLTVL.

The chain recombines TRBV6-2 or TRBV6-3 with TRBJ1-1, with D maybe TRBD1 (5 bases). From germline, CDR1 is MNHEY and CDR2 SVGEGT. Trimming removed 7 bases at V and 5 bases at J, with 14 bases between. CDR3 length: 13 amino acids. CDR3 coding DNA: TGTGCCAGCATGGCAGGGAGAAGTACTGAAGCTTTCTTT. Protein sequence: CASMAGRSTEAFF.

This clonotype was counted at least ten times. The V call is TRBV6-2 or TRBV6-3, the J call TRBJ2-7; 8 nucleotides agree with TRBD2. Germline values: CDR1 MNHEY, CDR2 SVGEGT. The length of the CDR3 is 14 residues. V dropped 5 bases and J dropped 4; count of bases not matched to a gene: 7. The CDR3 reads CASSPYLAGYEQYV. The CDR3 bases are TGTGCCAGCAGTCCCTACCTAGCGGGTTACGAGCAGTACGTC.

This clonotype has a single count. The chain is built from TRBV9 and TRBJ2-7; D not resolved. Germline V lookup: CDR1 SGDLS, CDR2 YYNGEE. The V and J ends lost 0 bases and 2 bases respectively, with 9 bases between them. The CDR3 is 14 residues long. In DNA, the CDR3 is TGTGCCAGCAGCGTAGGGGTCAAGCCCTACGAGCAGTACTTC. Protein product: CASSVGVKPYEQYF.

The CDR3 spells CASSSREASDTQYF. As DNA, the CDR3 is TGTGCCAGCAGTTCGCGGGAGGCCTCCGATACGCAGTATTTT. This chain links TRBV6-5 with TRBJ2-3, with 8 bases identical to TRBD2. V lost 4 bases and J lost 6; bases outside the gene matches: 6. In germline, CDR1 is MNHEY, CDR2 SVGAGI. The CDR3 loop spans 14 amino acids.

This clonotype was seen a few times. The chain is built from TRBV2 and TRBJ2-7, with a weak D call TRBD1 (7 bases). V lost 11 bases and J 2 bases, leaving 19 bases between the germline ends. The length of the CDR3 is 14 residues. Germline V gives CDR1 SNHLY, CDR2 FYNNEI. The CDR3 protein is CAHRGGGPTYEQYF. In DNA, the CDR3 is TGTGCCCATCGCGGAGGGGGCCCAACCTACGAGCAGTACTTC.

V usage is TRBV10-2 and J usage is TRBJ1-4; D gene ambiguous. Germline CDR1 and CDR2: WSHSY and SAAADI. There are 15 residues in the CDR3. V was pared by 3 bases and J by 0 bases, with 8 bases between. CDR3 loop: CASSERHPTNEKLFF. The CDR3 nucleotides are TGCGCCAGCAGTGAAAGACACCCAACTAATGAAAAACTGTTTTTT.

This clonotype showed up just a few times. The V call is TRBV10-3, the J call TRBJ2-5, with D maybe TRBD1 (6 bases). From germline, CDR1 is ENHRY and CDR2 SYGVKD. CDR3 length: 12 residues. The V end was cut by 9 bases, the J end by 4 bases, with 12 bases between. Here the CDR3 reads CAIQGAGETQYF. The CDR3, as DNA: TGTGCCATACAGGGTGCTGGAGAGACCCAGTACTTC.

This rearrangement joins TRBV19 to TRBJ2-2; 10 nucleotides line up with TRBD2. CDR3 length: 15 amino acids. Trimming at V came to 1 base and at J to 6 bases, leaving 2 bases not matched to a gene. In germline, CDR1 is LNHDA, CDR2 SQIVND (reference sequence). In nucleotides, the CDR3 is TGTGCCAGTAGTATAGCAGCGGGAGGGCCCGGGGAGCTGTTTTTT. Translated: CASSIAAGGPGELFF.

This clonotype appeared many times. The CDR3 DNA sequence: TGTGCCAGCAGCTTAGTAGCGGGAGGAACTGAGCAGTTCTTC. As protein: CASSLVAGGTEQFF. This sequence joins TRBV11-3 and TRBJ2-1, with 10 positions matching TRBD2. V lost 1 base and J lost 9; bases outside the gene matches: 3. Germline lookup yields CDR1 SGHNT and CDR2 YENEEA. CDR3 length equals 14 residues.

CDR3 sequence: CASSLFTGPEAFF. Here the CDR3 DNA reads TGTGCCAGCAGTTTATTTACGGGACCTGAAGCTTTCTTT. The chain links TRBV12-3 or TRBV12-4 to TRBJ1-1; D may be TRBD1 (5 bases). The germline V and J ends were trimmed by 2 bases and 6 bases, with 10 bases remaining between them. CDR3 size: 13 residues.

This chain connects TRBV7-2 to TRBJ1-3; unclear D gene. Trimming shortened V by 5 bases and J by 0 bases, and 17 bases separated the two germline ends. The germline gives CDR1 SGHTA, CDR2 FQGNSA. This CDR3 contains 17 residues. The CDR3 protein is CASSISAARASGNTIYF. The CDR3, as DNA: TGTGCCAGCAGCATTAGCGCCGCTCGGGCCTCTGGAAACACCATATATTTT.

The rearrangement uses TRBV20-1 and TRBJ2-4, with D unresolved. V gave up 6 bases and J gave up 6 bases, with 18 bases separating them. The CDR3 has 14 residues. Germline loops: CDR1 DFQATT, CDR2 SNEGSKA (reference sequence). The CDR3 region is CSAEQSTVGNIQYF. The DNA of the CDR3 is TGCAGTGCCGAGCAATCGACGGTTGGAAACATTCAGTACTTC.

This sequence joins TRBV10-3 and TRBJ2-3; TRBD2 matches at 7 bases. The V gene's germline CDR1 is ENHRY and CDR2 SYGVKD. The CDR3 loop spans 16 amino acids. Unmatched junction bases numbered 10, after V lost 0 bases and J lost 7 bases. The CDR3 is CAISESSAGVSNTQYF. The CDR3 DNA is TGTGCCATCAGTGAGTCGAGTGCGGGAGTTTCAAATACGCAGTATTTT.

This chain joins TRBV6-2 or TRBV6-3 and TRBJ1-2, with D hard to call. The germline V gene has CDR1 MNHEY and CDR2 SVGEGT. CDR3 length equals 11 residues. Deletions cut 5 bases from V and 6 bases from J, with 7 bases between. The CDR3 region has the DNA TGTGCCAGCAGTGATTCGAATGGCTACACCTTC. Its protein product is CASSDSNGYTF.

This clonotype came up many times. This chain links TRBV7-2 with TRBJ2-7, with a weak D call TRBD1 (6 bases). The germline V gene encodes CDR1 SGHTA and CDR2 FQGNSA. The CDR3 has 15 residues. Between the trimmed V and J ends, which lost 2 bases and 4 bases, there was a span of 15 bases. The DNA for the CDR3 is TGTGCCAGCAGCTTACCGTCTGGGGGCGCATACGAGCAGTACTTC. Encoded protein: CASSLPSGGAYEQYF.

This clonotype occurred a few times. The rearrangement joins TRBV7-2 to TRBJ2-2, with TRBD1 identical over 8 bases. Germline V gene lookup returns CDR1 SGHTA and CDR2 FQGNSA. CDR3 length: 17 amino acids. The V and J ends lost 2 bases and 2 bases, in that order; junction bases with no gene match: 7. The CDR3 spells CASSLWGQANNTGELFF. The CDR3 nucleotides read TGTGCCAGCAGCTTATGGGGACAGGCTAACAACACCGGGGAGCTGTTTTTT. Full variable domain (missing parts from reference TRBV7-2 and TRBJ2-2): GAGVSQSPSNKVTEKGKDVELRCDPISGHTALYWYRQSLGQGLEFLIYFQGNSAPDKSGLPSDRFSAERTGGSVSTLTIQRTQQEDSAVYLCASSLWGQANNTGELFFGEGSRLTVL.